Listed here are 16 T cell receptor beta chains from one sample, sequenced in a study of cytomegalovirus exposure and HLA in healthy donors. PCR employed 60 Vbeta and 13 Jbeta primers. Generated by immunoSEQ multiplex PCR, the TCRdb table keeps only in-frame clones and is missing some. The table includes approximately 140,000 clones, roughly 63% detected once. Sequenced sample: PBMCs. The source of these receptors is an older woman in good health and CMV-seropositive.

The V gene is TRBV19, the J gene TRBJ2-4, with TRBD2 identical over 8 bases. V lost 4 bases and J lost 0; bases outside the gene matches: 11. CDR3 length: 18 amino acids. Looked up from germline, CDR1 is LNHDA and CDR2 is SQIVND (reference sequence). CDR3: CASSTRQGLAGAKNIQYF. For the CDR3, the DNA is TGTGCCAGTAGTACTCGTCAGGGGCTAGCGGGAGCCAAAAACATTCAGTACTTC.

V gene TRBV5-1 combines with J gene TRBJ1-4; no reliable D call. V was clipped by 0 bases and J by 5 bases, with 14 bases between them. Germline loops: CDR1 SGHRS, CDR2 YFSETQ. The CDR3 has 16 residues. In DNA form, the CDR3 reads TGCGCCAGCAGCTTGGCCCCGGGAAAAGGGAATGAAAAACTGTTTTTT. Its translation is CASSLAPGKGNEKLFF.

The genes are TRBV6-5 and TRBJ2-7; TRBD1 aligns across 9 bases. V shed 0 bases, J shed 3 bases, and the junction held 3 bases outside the gene matches. The CDR3 runs to 15 residues. CDR1 and CDR2 from the germline V gene are MNHEY and SVGAGI. CDR3 sequence reads: CASSYSRQGDYEQYF. In DNA form, the CDR3 reads TGTGCCAGCAGTTACTCTCGACAGGGGGACTACGAGCAGTACTTC.

This clone came up once. The chain combines TRBV5-1 with TRBJ1-2; 11 nucleotides match TRBD1. CDR1 is SGHRS, CDR2 YFSETQ, per germline. The trim removed 4 bases at V and 7 bases at J, leaving 3 bases unmatched. The CDR3 has 13 residues. The CDR3 spells CASSGGQGAGYTF. The CDR3 DNA follows: TGCGCCAGCAGCGGAGGACAGGGGGCTGGCTACACCTTC.

This chain links TRBV5-4 with TRBJ1-2, with 12 bases that match TRBD1. The CDR3 sequence is 15 residues long. Germline V lookup: CDR1 SGHNT, CDR2 YYREEE (reference sequence). After removal of 0 bases from V and 8 bases from J, the junction contained 5 bases not matched to a gene. The CDR3, as DNA: TGTGCCAGCAGCTTGGCCGGGACAGGGGGCCGGGGCTACACCTTC. It translates to CASSLAGTGGRGYTF.

The V call is TRBV9, the J call TRBJ2-5; 7 bases are a match to TRBD2. The CDR3 sequence is 15 residues long. The germline V gene has CDR1 SGDLS and CDR2 YYNGEE. V shed 6 bases and J 5 bases; nucleotides not matched to a gene: 13. The CDR3 DNA is TGTGCCAGCAACCCCCGGGGAGGGGTTGGGGAGACCCAGTACTTC. As protein: CASNPRGGVGETQYF. The whole variable domain, filled in from reference TRBV9 and TRBJ2-5, reads DSGVTQTPKHLITATGQRVTLRCSPRSGDLSVYWYQQSLDQGLQFLIQYYNGEERAKGNILERFSAQQFPDLHSELNLSSLELGDSALYFCASNPRGGVGETQYFGPGTRLLVL.

There are a few counts of this clone. This sequence joins TRBV5-6 and TRBJ1-5; 9 bases are shared with TRBD1. The length of the CDR3 is 15 residues. V shed 5 bases, J shed 3 bases, and the junction held 6 bases outside the gene matches. Germline V lookup: CDR1 SGHDT, CDR2 YYEEEE. The CDR3 DNA reads TGTGCCAGCAGTCCTGACAGGGGGTCCAATCAGCCCCAGCATTTT. This codes for CASSPDRGSNQPQHF. The whole variable domain, filled in from reference TRBV5-6 and TRBJ1-5, reads DAGVTQSPTHLIKTRGQQVTLRCSPKSGHDTVSWYQQALGQGPQFIFQYYEEEERQRGNFPDRFSGHQFPNYSSELNVNALLLGDSALYLCASSPDRGSNQPQHFGDGTRLSIL.

The chain joins TRBV19 to TRBJ2-7, with 7 nucleotides matching TRBD1. The junction had 7 bases not matched to a gene; V was cut back by 1 base and J by 1 base. The CDR3 totals 16 residues. Germline-derived CDR1 and CDR2 are LNHDA and SQIVND (reference sequence). This CDR3 reads CASSIAGTAPSYEQYF. The CDR3 DNA is TGTGCCAGTAGTATAGCCGGGACAGCTCCATCCTACGAGCAGTACTTC.

The chain combines TRBV15 with TRBJ1-1, with 9 nucleotides matching TRBD1. The V gene's germline CDR1 is LNHNV and CDR2 YYDKDF (reference sequence). With V trimmed by 5 bases and J by 4 bases, 11 bases remained unmatched. This CDR3 is 16 amino acids long. This CDR3 is CATSDEQGARSTEAFF. DNA for the CDR3: TGTGCCACCAGCGATGAACAGGGGGCGCGAAGCACTGAAGCTTTCTTT.

The chain combines TRBV7-8 with TRBJ1-1; 10 positions match TRBD1. The germline CDR1 and CDR2 sequences are SGHVS and FQNEAQ. V was clipped by 3 bases and J by 3 bases; unmatched bases: 1. This CDR3 has 14 residues. CDR3 DNA sequence: TGTGCCAGCAGCTTGGGGACAGGGGACACTGAAGCTTTCTTT. Translation gives CASSLGTGDTEAFF.

The V call is TRBV6-5, the J call TRBJ1-1, with 7 bases that match TRBD1. There are 14 residues in the CDR3. Germline assignment: CDR1 MNHEY and CDR2 SVGAGI. J gave up 1 base and V 6 bases, and 5 bases lay outside the gene matches. CDR3 sequence reads: CASRSGTANTEAFF. In nucleotides, the CDR3 is TGTGCCAGCAGGTCCGGGACAGCGAACACTGAAGCTTTCTTT.

Only a few counts were recorded for this clone. The chain combines TRBV7-9 with TRBJ1-1; D is perhaps TRBD1 (5 bases). Germline CDR1 and CDR2: SEHNR and FQNEAQ (reference sequence). The CDR3 sequence is 14 residues long. V dropped 3 bases and J dropped 3 bases, with 11 bases sitting between them. The CDR3 spells CASSFIGAHTEAFF. As DNA, the CDR3 is TGTGCCAGCAGCTTCATAGGGGCCCACACTGAAGCTTTCTTT.

This chain uses TRBV6-5 with TRBJ2-5, with 8 bases lining up with TRBD2. CDR1 is MNHEY and CDR2 is SVGAGI in the germline V gene. J was trimmed by 11 bases and V by 2 bases; bases with no gene match: 13. The CDR3 has 15 residues. CDR3 bases: TGTGCCAGCAGTTACGGACGGGAGGGGGTGGGGGAGCAGTACTTC. Protein sequence: CASSYGREGVGEQYF.

J is TRBJ2-4 and V is TRBV11-2, with 8 bases that match TRBD2. Germline V gene lookup returns CDR1 SGHAT and CDR2 FQNNGV. V lost 6 bases and J lost 3; bases outside the gene matches: 7. The length of the CDR3 is 15 residues. The CDR3 reads CASRTTGTSKNIQYF. DNA of the CDR3: TGTGCCAGCAGGACAACCGGGACTAGCAAAAACATTCAGTACTTC.

The chain recombines TRBV2 with TRBJ2-5; possibly TRBD2 for D (5 bases). Germline values: CDR1 SNHLY, CDR2 FYNNEI. V was pared by 4 bases and J by 2 bases, with 8 bases between. This CDR3 region has 13 residues. The CDR3 bases are TGTGCCAGCAGTGCCCAGCGGCAAGAGACCCAGTACTTC. Encoded protein: CASSAQRQETQYF.

This chain links TRBV15 with TRBJ2-1; tentative D call: TRBD2 (5 bases). CDR1 is LNHNV and CDR2 is YYDKDF in the germline V gene (reference sequence). Trimming pared 6 bases from V and 6 bases from J, leaving 12 bases between. This CDR3 comprises 13 residues. Here the CDR3 reads CATRELGPNEQFF. The CDR3 bases are TGTGCCACCAGAGAACTAGGCCCCAATGAGCAGTTCTTC.